This paragraph covers one T cell receptor beta chain sequence. The antigen remains undetermined. It was 200 to 250 ng DNA, about 30,000 T cell genomes, that sorted-subset replicate PCRs used. Per the original methods: Filtering differed because ImmunoSEQ produced junction-only sequences that carried no quality scores. The repertoire was sequenced with immunoSEQ multiplex PCR; TCRdb's copy has only in-frame clones and lacks some. For V, J and clone size, that table is used; D and trimming come from the DNA. The sample gives almost 700,000 clones, about 91% of which show up once; roughly 24% is in the top ten. CD8 cells classed as naive were CD45RO-negative and positively selected for CCR7, excluding terminally differentiated effector memory CD45RA+ cells. V was trimmed by 5 bases and J by 4 bases, leaving 20 bases between them. This CDR3 is built from 17 residues. CDR1 is SEHNR and CDR2 is FQNEAQ in the germline V gene (reference sequence).

These data are taken from a study of shared clonotypes between healthy human individuals. Study details: Donor ages ranged 18 to 49 years: a couple of women, a few men. Study results and caveats: Larger richness was generally estimated for naive than memory subsets.

Sequences were obtained from naive CD8+ T cells sorted from blood. The chain uses TRBV7-9 and TRBJ2-2, with D perhaps matching TRBD1 or TRBD2 (5 bases each). The sequence was collected from a man between 25 and 39 years old in good health. The CDR3 sequence is CASSHPRRAGFTGELFF. CDR3 DNA sequence: TGTGCCAGCAGCCATCCGCGCAGGGCGGGTTTCACCGGGGAGCTGTTTTTT.